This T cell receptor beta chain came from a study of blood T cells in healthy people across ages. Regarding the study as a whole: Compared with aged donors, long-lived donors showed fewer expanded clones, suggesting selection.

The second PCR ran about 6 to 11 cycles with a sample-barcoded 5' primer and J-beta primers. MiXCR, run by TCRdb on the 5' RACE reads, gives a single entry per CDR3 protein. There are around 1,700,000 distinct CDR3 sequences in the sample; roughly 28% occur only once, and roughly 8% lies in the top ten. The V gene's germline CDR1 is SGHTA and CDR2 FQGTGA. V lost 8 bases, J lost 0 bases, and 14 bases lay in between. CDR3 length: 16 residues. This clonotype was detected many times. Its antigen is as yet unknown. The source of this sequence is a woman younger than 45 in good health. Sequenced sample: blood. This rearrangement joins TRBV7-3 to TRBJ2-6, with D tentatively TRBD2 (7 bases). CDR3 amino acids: CASGRGLVSGANVLTF. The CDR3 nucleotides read TGTGCCAGCGGGCGGGGGCTTGTCTCTGGGGCCAACGTCCTGACTTTC. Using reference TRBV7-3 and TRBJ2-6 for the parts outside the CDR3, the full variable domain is GAGVSQTPSNKVTEKGKYVELRCDPISGHTALYWYRQSLGQGPEFLIYFQGTGAADDSGLPNDRFFAVRPEGSVSTLKIQRTERGDSAVYLCASGRGLVSGANVLTFGAGSRLTVL.